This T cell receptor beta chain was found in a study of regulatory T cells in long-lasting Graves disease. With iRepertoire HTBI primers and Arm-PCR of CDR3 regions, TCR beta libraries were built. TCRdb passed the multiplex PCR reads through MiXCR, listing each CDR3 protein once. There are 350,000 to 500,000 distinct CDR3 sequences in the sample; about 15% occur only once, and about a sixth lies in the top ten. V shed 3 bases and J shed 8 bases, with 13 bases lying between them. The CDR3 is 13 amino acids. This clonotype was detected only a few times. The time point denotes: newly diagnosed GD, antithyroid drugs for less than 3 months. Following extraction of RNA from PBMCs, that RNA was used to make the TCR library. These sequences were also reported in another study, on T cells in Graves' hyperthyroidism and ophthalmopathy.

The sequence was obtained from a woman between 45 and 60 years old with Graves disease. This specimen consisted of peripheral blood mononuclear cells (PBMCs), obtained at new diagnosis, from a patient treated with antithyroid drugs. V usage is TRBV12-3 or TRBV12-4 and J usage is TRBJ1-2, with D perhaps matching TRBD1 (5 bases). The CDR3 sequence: CASSLQQGNGYTF. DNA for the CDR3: TGTGCCAGCAGTTTGCAGCAGGGCAACGGCTACACCTTC.